These T cell receptor beta chains were read from a single sample in a study of T cell changes during pregnancy in multiple sclerosis. TCRdb keeps only in-frame clones here, not all; method: immunoSEQ multiplex PCR. The sample has roughly 99,000 clones; 85% to 95% are singletons. Sequencing was performed on peripheral blood, taken in the third trimester of pregnancy. Receptors were obtained from a female donor in good health, enrolled as a control in a pregnancy study. CDR3s include the opening cysteine and the closing phenylalanine or tryptophan. D genes are given only for firm matches. Clone sizes are given selectively: once, few, many, or a class where the clone is expanded.

J gene	clone size	V gene	D gene	CDR3 DNA	CDR3 protein
TRBJ1-4	NA	TRBV5-6	TRBD1	TGTGCCAGCAGCTTGGCCCTTACGACAGGGGGTCTTGAAAAACTGTTTTTT	CASSLALTTGGLEKLFF
TRBJ1-1	NA	TRBV6-4	NA	TGTGCCAGCAGTGAAAGCTTTCACACTGAAGCTTTCTTT	CASSESFHTEAFF
TRBJ1-6	once	TRBV30	NA	TGTGCCTGGGGAGGGACCCTGGCGTCCTATAATTCACCCCTCCACTTT	CAWGGTLASYNSPLHF
TRBJ1-1	NA	TRBV7-9	NA	TGTGCCAGCAGCTCCCCCGCGAACCAGGTCTACATGAACACTGAAGCTTTCTTT	CASSSPANQVYMNTEAFF
TRBJ1-4	once	TRBV2	NA	TGTGCCAGCAGTGAGGATCGGGCAGGGGATGAAAAACTGTTTTTT	CASSEDRAGDEKLFF
TRBJ1-2	NA	TRBV5-5	TRBD1	TGTGCCAGCAGCTCAGGGGGTAACTATGGCTACACCTTC	CASSSGGNYGYTF
TRBJ1-1	NA	TRBV4-1	TRBD1	TGCGCCAGCGGAGCTAGACAGGGCGCTGAAGCTTTCTTT	CASGARQGAEAFF
TRBJ2-1	NA	TRBV6-1	TRBD1	TGTGCCAGCGAGACAGGGGTCTCCTACAATGAGCAGTTCTTC	CASETGVSYNEQFF
TRBJ1-5	NA	TRBV2	NA	TGTGCCAGCAGTATATCCGGGACAACGAATCAGCCCCAGCATTTT	CASSISGTTNQPQHF
TRBJ2-5	NA	TRBV11-3	TRBD1	TGTGCCAGCAGCTTGACAGGGCTGCAGACCCAGTACTTC	CASSLTGLQTQYF
TRBJ1-1	NA	TRBV7-9	NA	TGTGCCAGCAGCTTACAGCAGGGGAGTTTTGAAGCTTTCTTT	CASSLQQGSFEAFF
TRBJ1-1	NA	TRBV10-3	TRBD1	TGTGCCATCAGTGACGCCGACAGGGCCCAAGGCGCTGAAGCTTTCTTT	CAISDADRAQGAEAFF
TRBJ2-3	NA	TRBV6-5	NA	TGTGCCAGCAGTTTTAGGGGAAGGGGTAGCACAGATACGCAGTATTTT	CASSFRGRGSTDTQYF
TRBJ2-6	NA	TRBV5-1	NA	TGCGCCAGCAGCCGGGACAACTCTGGGGCCAACGTCCTGACTTTC	CASSRDNSGANVLTF
TRBJ1-1	NA	TRBV7-2	TRBD1	TGTGCCAGCAGCGCGTACAGGGGGCTAGCTTTCTTT	CASSAYRGLAFF